This TCR beta chain was profiled in a study of blood T cell repertoires in COVID-19. Overall study: The United States, Italy and Spain were the sources of the acute and convalescent COVID-19 samples. T cells, B-cell-depleted T cells, or PBMCs supplied cDNA or gDNA.

The ends lost 1 base at V and 3 bases at J; junction bases unmatched: 4. This CDR3 is built from 15 residues. In germline, CDR1 is SGHRS, CDR2 YFSETQ. In the original processing: Nucleated cell counts were estimated from reference gene primer amplification. Measured with immunoSEQ multiplex PCR; TCRdb has only the in-frame clones, and not every one. Clone size and the V and J calls come from that table; the DNA yielded D and trimming. The sample includes 200,000 to 250,000 clones, around 84% seen only once; the top ten take about 13%. The chain combines TRBV5-1 with TRBJ1-5; 7 bases line up with TRBD1. Sequenced sample: peripheral blood. The clonotype originates from a human donor in a cohort sampled during active COVID-19. The CDR3, as DNA: TGCGCCAGCAGCTTGATGGGACAGCTCAATCAGCCCCAGCATTTT. This codes for CASSLMGQLNQPQHF.